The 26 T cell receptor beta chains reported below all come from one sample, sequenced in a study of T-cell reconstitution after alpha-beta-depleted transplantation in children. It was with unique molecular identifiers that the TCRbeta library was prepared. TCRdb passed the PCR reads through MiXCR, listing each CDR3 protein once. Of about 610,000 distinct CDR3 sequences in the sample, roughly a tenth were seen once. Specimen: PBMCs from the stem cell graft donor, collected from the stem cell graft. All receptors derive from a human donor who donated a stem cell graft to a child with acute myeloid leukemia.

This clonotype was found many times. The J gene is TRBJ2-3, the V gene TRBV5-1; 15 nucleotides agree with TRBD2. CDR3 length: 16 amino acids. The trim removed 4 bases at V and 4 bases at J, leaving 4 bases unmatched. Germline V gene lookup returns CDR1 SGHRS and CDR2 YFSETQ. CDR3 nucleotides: TGCGCCAGCAGCAAGGGACTAGCGGGAGGTTCAGATACGCAGTATTTT. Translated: CASSKGLAGGSDTQYF.

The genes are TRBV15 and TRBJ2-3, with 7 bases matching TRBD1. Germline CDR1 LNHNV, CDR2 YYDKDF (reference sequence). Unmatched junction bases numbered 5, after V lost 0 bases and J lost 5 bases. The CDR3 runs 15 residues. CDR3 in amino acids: CATSRETGLGDTQYF. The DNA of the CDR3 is TGTGCCACCAGCAGAGAGACAGGGCTGGGAGATACGCAGTATTTT.

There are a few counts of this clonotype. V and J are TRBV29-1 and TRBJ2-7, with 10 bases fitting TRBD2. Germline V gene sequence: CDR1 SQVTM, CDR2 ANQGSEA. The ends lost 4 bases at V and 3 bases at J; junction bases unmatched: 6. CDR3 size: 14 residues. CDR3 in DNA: TGCAGCGTTGTGGAGACTAGCGGGTTCTACGAGCAGTACTTC. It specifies CSVVETSGFYEQYF.

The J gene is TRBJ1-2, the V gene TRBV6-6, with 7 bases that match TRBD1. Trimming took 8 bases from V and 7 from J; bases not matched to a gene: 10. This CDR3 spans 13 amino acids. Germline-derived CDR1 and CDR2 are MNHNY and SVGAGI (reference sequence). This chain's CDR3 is CASQPGGAVGYTF. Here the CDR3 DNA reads TGTGCCAGCCAACCAGGGGGGGCGGTTGGCTACACCTTC.

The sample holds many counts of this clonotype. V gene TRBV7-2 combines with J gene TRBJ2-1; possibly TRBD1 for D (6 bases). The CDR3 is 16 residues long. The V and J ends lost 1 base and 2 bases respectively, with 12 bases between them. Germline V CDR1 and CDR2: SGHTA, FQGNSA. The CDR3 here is CASSLGGTTPYNEQFF. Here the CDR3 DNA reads TGTGCCAGCAGCTTAGGTGGGACAACTCCCTACAATGAGCAGTTCTTC.

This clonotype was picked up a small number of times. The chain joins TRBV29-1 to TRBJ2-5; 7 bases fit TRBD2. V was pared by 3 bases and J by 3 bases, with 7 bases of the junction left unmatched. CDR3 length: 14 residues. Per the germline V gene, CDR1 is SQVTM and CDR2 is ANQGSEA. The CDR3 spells CSVEGGPGEETQYF. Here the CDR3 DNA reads TGCAGCGTTGAGGGAGGGCCTGGGGAAGAGACCCAGTACTTC.

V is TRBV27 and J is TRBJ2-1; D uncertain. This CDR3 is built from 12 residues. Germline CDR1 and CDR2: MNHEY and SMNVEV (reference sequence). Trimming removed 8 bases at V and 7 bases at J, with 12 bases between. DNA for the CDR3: TGTGCCAGCCGGAGTAGTGGGAATGAGCAGTTCTTC. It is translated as CASRSSGNEQFF.

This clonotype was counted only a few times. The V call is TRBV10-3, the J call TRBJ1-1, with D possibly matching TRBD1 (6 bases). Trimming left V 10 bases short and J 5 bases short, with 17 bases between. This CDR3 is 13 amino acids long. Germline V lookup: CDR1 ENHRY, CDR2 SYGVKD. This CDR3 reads CATRDAQGTEAFF. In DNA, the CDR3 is TGTGCCACCAGGGACGCCCAGGGGACTGAAGCTTTCTTT.

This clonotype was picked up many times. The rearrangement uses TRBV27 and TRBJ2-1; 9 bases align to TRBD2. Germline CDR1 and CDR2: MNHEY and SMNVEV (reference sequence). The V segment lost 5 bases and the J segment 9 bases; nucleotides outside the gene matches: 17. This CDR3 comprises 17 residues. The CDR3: CASSRGTSRSLSGEQFF. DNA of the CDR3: TGTGCCAGCAGTCGGGGGACTAGCCGTTCGCTTTCGGGTGAGCAGTTCTTC.

The CDR3 sequence is CATTGTVTDFSYNEQFF. The DNA for the CDR3 is TGTGCCACGACAGGGACAGTGACCGATTTCTCCTACAATGAGCAGTTCTTC. The chain links TRBV15 to TRBJ2-1; 7 positions match TRBD1. J lost 0 bases, V lost 9 bases, and 14 bases had no gene match. Germline V gene lookup returns CDR1 LNHNV and CDR2 YYDKDF (reference sequence). This CDR3 is built from 17 residues.

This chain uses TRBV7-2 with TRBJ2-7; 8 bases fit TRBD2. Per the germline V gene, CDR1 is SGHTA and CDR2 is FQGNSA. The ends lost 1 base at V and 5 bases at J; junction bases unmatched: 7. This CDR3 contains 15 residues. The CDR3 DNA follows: TGTGCCAGCAGCTTAGACGGGAGGGGCGGGAACGAGCAGTACTTC. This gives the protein CASSLDGRGGNEQYF.

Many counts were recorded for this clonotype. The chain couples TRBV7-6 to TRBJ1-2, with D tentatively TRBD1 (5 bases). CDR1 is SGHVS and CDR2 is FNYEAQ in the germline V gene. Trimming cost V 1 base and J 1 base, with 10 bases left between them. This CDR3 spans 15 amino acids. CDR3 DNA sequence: TGTGCCAGCAGCTTAGGACAGATCGATAACTATGGCTACACCTTC. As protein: CASSLGQIDNYGYTF.

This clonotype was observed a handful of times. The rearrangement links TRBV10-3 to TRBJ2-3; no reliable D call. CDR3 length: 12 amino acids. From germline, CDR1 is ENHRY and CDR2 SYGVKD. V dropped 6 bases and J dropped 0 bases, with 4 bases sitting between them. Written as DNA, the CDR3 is TGTGCCATCAGAGCTAGCACAGATACGCAGTATTTT. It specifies CAIRASTDTQYF.

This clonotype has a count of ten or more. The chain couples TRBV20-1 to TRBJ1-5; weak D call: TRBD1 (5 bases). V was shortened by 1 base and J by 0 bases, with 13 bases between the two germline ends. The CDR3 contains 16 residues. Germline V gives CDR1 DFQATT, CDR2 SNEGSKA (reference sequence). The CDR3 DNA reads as TGCAGTGCTAGAGGGGGCCCGGGCGTTAGCAATCAGCCCCAGCATTTT. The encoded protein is CSARGGPGVSNQPQHF.

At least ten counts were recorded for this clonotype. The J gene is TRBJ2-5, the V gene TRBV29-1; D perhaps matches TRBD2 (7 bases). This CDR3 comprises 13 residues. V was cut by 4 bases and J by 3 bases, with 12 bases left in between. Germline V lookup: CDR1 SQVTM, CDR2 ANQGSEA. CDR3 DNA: TGCAGCGTTGTAAAGGGGGGGAAAGAGACCCAGTACTTC. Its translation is CSVVKGGKETQYF.

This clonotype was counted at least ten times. The CDR3 protein is CASSLTRTEYF. CDR3 bases: TGTGCCAGCAGCTTAACTAGGACGGAGTACTTC. The chain is built from TRBV5-5 and TRBJ2-7; tentative D call: TRBD2 (5 bases). Germline values: CDR1 SGHKS, CDR2 YYEKEE (reference sequence). This CDR3 contains 11 residues. Trimming stripped 2 bases from V and 11 bases from J, with 11 bases between.

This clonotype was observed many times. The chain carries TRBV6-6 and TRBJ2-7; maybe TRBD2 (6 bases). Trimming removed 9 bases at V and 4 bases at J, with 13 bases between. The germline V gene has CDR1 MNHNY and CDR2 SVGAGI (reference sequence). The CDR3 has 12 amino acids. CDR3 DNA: TGTGCCAGTGGGGGGAGTATGTACGAGCAGTACTTC. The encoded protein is CASGGSMYEQYF.

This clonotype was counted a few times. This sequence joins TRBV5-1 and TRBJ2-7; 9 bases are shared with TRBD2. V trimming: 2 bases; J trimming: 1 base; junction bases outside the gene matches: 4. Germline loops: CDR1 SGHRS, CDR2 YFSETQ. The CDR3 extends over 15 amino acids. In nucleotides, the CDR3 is TGCGCCAGCAGCTTTCGGACTAGCGAATCCTACGAGCAGTACTTC. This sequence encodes CASSFRTSESYEQYF.

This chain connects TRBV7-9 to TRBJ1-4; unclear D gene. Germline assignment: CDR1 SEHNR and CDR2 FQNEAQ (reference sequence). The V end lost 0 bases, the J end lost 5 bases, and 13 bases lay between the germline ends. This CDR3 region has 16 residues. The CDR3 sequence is CASSLALGPGNEKLFF. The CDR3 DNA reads TGTGCCAGCAGCTTAGCGTTAGGTCCTGGAAATGAAAAACTGTTTTTT.

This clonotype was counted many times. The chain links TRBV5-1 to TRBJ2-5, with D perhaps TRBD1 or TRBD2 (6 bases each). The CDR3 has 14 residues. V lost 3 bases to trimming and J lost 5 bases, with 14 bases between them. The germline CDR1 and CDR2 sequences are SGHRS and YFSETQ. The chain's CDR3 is CASSYTGRLETQYF. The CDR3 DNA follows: TGCGCCAGCAGCTATACAGGGAGGTTGGAGACCCAGTACTTC.

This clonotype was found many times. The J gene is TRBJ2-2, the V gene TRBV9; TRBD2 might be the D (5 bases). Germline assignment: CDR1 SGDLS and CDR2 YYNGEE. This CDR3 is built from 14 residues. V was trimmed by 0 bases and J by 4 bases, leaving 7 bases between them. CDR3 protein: CASSVDGLTGELFF. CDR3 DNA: TGTGCCAGCAGCGTAGACGGACTCACCGGGGAGCTGTTTTTT.

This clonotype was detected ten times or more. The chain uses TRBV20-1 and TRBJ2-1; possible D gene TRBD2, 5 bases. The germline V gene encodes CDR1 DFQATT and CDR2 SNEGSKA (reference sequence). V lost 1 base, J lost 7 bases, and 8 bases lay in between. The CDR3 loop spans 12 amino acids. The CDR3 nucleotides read TGCAGTGCTAGAGTGAGGGTGAATGAGCAGTTCTTC. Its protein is CSARVRVNEQFF.

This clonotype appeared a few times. CDR3 in DNA: TGTGCCAGCAGTTACCCCCAAACCGAGCAGTACTTC. Amino acids: CASSYPQTEQYF. V and J are TRBV6-5 and TRBJ2-7; D not certain. Germline assignment: CDR1 MNHEY and CDR2 SVGAGI. The CDR3 length is 12 residues. V was pared by 2 bases and J by 6 bases, with 8 bases between.

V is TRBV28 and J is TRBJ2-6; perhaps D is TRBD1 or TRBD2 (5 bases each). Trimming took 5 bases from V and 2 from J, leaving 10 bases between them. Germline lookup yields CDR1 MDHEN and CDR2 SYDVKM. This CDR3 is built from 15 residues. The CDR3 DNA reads TGTGCCAGCAGTAGCCCGGGGCCTGGGGCCAACGTCCTGACTTTC. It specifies CASSSPGPGANVLTF.

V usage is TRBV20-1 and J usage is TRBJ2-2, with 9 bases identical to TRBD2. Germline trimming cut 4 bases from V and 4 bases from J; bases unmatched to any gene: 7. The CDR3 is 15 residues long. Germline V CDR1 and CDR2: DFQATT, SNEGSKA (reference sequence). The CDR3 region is CSAKSAGGFTGELFF. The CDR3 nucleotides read TGCAGTGCTAAGTCCGCGGGAGGGTTCACCGGGGAGCTGTTTTTT.

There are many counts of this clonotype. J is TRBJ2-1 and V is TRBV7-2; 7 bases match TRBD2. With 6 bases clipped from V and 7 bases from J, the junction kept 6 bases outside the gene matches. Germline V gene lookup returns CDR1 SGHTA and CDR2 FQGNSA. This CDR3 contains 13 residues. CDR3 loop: CASSGGGKNEQFF. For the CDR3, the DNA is TGTGCCAGCAGTGGGGGAGGGAAGAATGAGCAGTTCTTC.